These 11 T cell receptor beta chains were sequenced from one sample in a study of early T cells in non-severe SARS-CoV-2 infection. TCRdb ran MiXCR on the 5' RACE reads and lists one entry per CDR3 protein. In the table there are around 46,000 distinct CDR3 sequences, over 5% of which are singletons. The input for sequencing was whole blood, taken at baseline. These receptors originate from an adult who was a healthcare worker with PCR-confirmed SARS-CoV-2 infection or an uninfected control (not recorded which).

In this sample, this clonotype turned up many times. One junction end disagrees with the germline gene, perhaps due to a read error. The chain links TRBV18 to TRBJ2-7; D uncertain. Germline lookup yields CDR1 KGHSH and CDR2 LQKENI. The length of the CDR3 is 13 residues. For the CDR3, the DNA is TGTGCCAGCTCACCAAACGACTCCCACGAGCAGTACTTC. This encodes CASSPNDSHEQYF.

This clonotype is labeled as medium-sized (0.01 to 0.1%). V gene TRBV29-1 combines with J gene TRBJ2-6; possibly TRBD1 for D (6 bases). Germline CDR1 and CDR2: SQVTM and ANQGSEA. The CDR3 spans 15 residues. V lost 2 bases and J 1 base, leaving 9 bases between the germline ends. The CDR3 sequence is CSVEMGTSGANVLTF. The CDR3 DNA is TGCAGCGTTGAAATGGGGACATCTGGGGCCAACGTCCTGACTTTC.

This clonotype came up many times. The V and J genes are TRBV10-2 and TRBJ1-5; D gene ambiguous. The CDR3 runs 13 residues. CDR1 is WSHSY, CDR2 SAAADI, per germline. V gave up 8 bases and J gave up 6 bases, with 14 bases separating them. CDR3 protein: CASVGGQAQPQHF. Written as DNA, the CDR3 is TGCGCCAGCGTGGGTGGGCAGGCTCAGCCCCAGCATTTT.

V usage is TRBV3-1 and J usage is TRBJ1-1; D may be TRBD1 (5 bases). The V gene's germline CDR1 is LGHDT and CDR2 YNNKEL (reference sequence). This CDR3 spans 16 amino acids. With 0 bases removed from V and 1 base from J, the gap between germline ends came to 12 bases. The CDR3 is CASSQEVPRANTEAFF. As DNA, the CDR3 is TGTGCCAGCAGCCAAGAGGTGCCCAGGGCGAACACTGAAGCTTTCTTT.

This clonotype has ten or more counts. The chain employs TRBV6-1 and TRBJ2-3; D unresolved. V lost 4 bases and J lost 0, with 8 bases in between. CDR1 and CDR2 from the germline V gene are MNHNS and SASEGT. The CDR3 runs to 14 residues. DNA for the CDR3: TGTGCCAGCAGTGCAGGATTGAGCACAGATACGCAGTATTTT. Translated, it gives CASSAGLSTDTQYF.

The sample holds many counts of this clonotype. The V and J genes are TRBV20-1 and TRBJ2-1, with 9 bases aligning to TRBD2. CDR1 is DFQATT, CDR2 SNEGSKA, per germline (reference sequence). Trimming took 4 bases from V and 3 from J; bases not matched to a gene: 7. The length of the CDR3 is 15 residues. The CDR3 region is CSATLAGADYNEQFF. The CDR3 bases are TGCAGTGCTACCTTAGCGGGAGCCGACTACAATGAGCAGTTCTTC.

This clonotype was observed a few times. J is TRBJ2-3 and V is TRBV11-3; TRBD2 aligns across 8 bases. The CDR3 spans 14 residues. The germline V gene has CDR1 SGHNT and CDR2 YENEEA. Losses at the gene ends were 5 bases for V and 2 bases for J; bases not matched to a gene: 3. CDR3 nucleotide sequence: TGTGCCAGCAGCCGAGCGGGAGACACAGATACGCAGTATTTT. Its protein is CASSRAGDTDTQYF.

CDR3 DNA: TGTGCCAGCAGCCCGCGGACGGACCTAGCGGGAGGCCCTTCCTACGAGCAGTACTTC. Translated, it gives CASSPRTDLAGGPSYEQYF. The chain uses TRBV7-9 and TRBJ2-7; 11 bases map to TRBD2. CDR1 is SEHNR, CDR2 FQNEAQ, per germline (reference sequence). The J segment lost 1 base and the V segment lost 5 bases, leaving 16 bases of the junction unmatched. The CDR3 contains 19 residues.

This clonotype appeared a few times. The chain recombines TRBV4-2 with TRBJ2-2, with D unresolved. This CDR3 region has 13 residues. V shed 1 base and J shed 4 bases, with 4 bases lying between them. In germline, CDR1 is LGHNA, CDR2 YNFKEQ. The CDR3 region is CASSQGITGELFF. CDR3 DNA: TGTGCCAGCAGCCAAGGAATCACCGGGGAGCTGTTTTTT.

This clonotype has a handful of counts. The chain uses TRBV20-1 and TRBJ2-5; 8 bases agree with TRBD2. Germline CDR1 DFQATT, CDR2 SNEGSKA (reference sequence). The CDR3 totals 14 residues. V lost 6 bases, J lost 5 bases, and 11 bases stayed unmatched. CDR3 in amino acids: CSAQTGGAGETQYF. In DNA, the CDR3 is TGCAGTGCCCAGACCGGGGGGGCAGGGGAGACCCAGTACTTC.

This clonotype was counted ten times or more. The chain combines TRBV7-8 with TRBJ2-2; the D gene could be TRBD1 or TRBD2 (5 bases each). This CDR3 is 17 amino acids long. Trimming removed 4 bases at V and 0 bases at J, with 15 bases between. The germline CDR1 and CDR2 sequences are SGHVS and FQNEAQ. The CDR3 spells CASSSRRGAANTGELFF. CDR3 sequence (DNA): TGTGCCAGCAGCTCAAGGAGAGGGGCCGCGAACACCGGGGAGCTGTTTTTT. The variable domain in full, completed from reference TRBV7-8 and TRBJ2-2, reads GAGVSQSPRYKVAKRGQDVALRCDPISGHVSLFWYQQALGQGPEFLTYFQNEAQLDKSGLPSDRFFAERPEGSVSTLKIQRTQQEDSAVYLCASSSRRGAANTGELFFGEGSRLTVL.